This entry concerns a single TCR beta chain. The sample originates from a study of CD8 T cells in Susac syndrome. Germline CDR1 and CDR2: SNHLY and FYNNEI. The CDR3 sequence is 12 residues long. The ends were cut back, 4 bases at V and 3 bases at J, with 7 bases in the middle. cDNA came from around 0.5 to 1 ug RNA primed by random hexamers. With immunoSEQ multiplex PCR, TCR beta CDR3 was amplified across 54 Vbeta and 13 Jbeta. Using its own MiXCR run on the immunoSEQ multiplex PCR reads, TCRdb lists one record per CDR3 protein. The sample lists some 450,000 distinct CDR3 sequences; around 85% were seen once.

The sample taken for sequencing was CD8+ T cells from PBMCs. This chain links TRBV2 with TRBJ2-7; D unclear. The TCR sequence derives from a human donor with multiple sclerosis. The CDR3 DNA sequence: TGTGCCAGCAGTGTGTGGGACTACGAGCAGTACTTC. Amino acid sequence: CASSVWDYEQYF.